The clone carrying this T cell receptor beta chain occurred a few times. The CDR3 runs 14 residues. CDR1 is LGHNA and CDR2 is YNFKEQ in the germline V gene. Trimming removed 4 bases from V and 6 bases from J; junction bases left unmatched: 7. As originally analysed: Estimates of nucleated cell counts were drawn from the amplification of reference gene primers. The assay was immunoSEQ multiplex PCR, and TCRdb's table has in-frame clones only and misses some. V and J calls and clone size follow that table, whereas D and trimming were derived from the DNA. The data hold some 130,000 clones, with 84% observed a single time. The source of the sample is a study of blood T cell repertoires in COVID-19. Overall study: Italy, Spain and the United States were the sources of the convalescent and acute COVID-19 samples. PBMCs, B-cell-depleted T cells, or T cells provided the cDNA or gDNA that made up the material.

This sequence was found in a woman in her twenties or thirties who had recovered from COVID-19. The sample was peripheral blood. This chain links TRBV4-2 with TRBJ2-3; 7 bases agree with TRBD2. The CDR3 protein is CASSPDRDYDTQYF. The CDR3 DNA follows: TGTGCCAGCAGCCCCGACCGGGACTATGATACGCAGTATTTT.